The 12 T cell receptor beta chains presented below share a single source sample, sequenced in a study of graft-versus-host responses after intestinal transplantation. Each mixed lymphocyte reaction held 200,000 CFSE-labeled responders and 200,000 irradiated violet-dye-labeled stimulators. Sequencing was performed with immunoSEQ multiplex PCR; in TCRdb, only in-frame clones are kept and a portion is missing. The table lists more than 2,000 clones, 25% to 35% of them singletons. The starting material was alloreactive CD8+ T cells from a mixed lymphocyte reaction culture, obtained before transplantation. Subset of the sample: CFSE-low proliferating T cells sorted from roughly six-day pre-transplant mixed lymphocyte reaction (GvH or HvG direction). These receptor sequences come from a human patient who was an organ donor for intestinal transplantation.

The chain couples TRBV10-3 to TRBJ1-1, with TRBD1 matching over 7 bases. The CDR3 has 15 amino acids. Germline CDR1 and CDR2: ENHRY and SYGVKD. The ends lost 6 bases at V and 5 bases at J; junction bases unmatched: 12. CDR3 sequence: CAISNPPTGITEAFF. The CDR3 nucleotides are TGTGCCATCAGCAACCCACCGACAGGGATAACTGAAGCTTTCTTT.

This chain joins TRBV7-2 and TRBJ2-7; 11 bases map to TRBD1. J lost 4 bases, V lost 2 bases, and 7 bases had no gene match. This CDR3 is built from 16 residues. Germline V gene lookup returns CDR1 SGHTA and CDR2 FQGNSA. DNA for the CDR3: TGTGCCAGCAGCTTATCACCGGGACAGGGGGTTTACGAGCAGTACTTC. This codes for CASSLSPGQGVYEQYF.

This clone was recorded a few times. At one of its ends the junction is not consistent with the germline gene, which may arise from a read error. The chain carries TRBV4-1 and TRBJ2-1; D is unresolved. Looked up from germline, CDR1 is MGHRA and CDR2 is YSYEKL. The CDR3 is 15 residues long. The CDR3, as DNA: TGTGCCAGCAGCCAAGAGCATATGCGCTACAATGAGCAGTTCTTC. This translates into CASSQEHMRYNEQFF.

Within the sample, this clone is medium-sized. J is TRBJ1-5 and V is TRBV4-2; no firm D call. CDR3 length: 16 residues. Looked up from germline, CDR1 is LGHNA and CDR2 is YNFKEQ. V was trimmed by 0 bases and J by 1 base, leaving 10 bases between them. In nucleotides, the CDR3 is TGTGCCAGCAGCCAAGATATGGGCATAAGCAATCAGCCCCAGCATTTT. Translation: CASSQDMGISNQPQHF.

This clone has a handful of counts. This chain uses TRBV28 with TRBJ1-4, with 7 bases identical to TRBD1. The V gene's germline CDR1 is MDHEN and CDR2 SYDVKM. V lost 2 bases to trimming and J lost 8 bases; unmatched junction nucleotides: 8. CDR3 length: 15 residues. DNA for the CDR3: TGTGCCAGCAGTTTAGTGCGACAGGGTGGAGAAAAACTGTTTTTT. Translation gives CASSLVRQGGEKLFF.

This clone was picked up one time. The gene calls are TRBV29-1 and TRBJ1-2; D perhaps matches TRBD1 (6 bases). Trimming removed 2 bases from V and 6 bases from J, with 13 bases in between. The CDR3 spans 13 residues. Germline CDR1 reads SQVTM; CDR2 reads ANQGSEA. The CDR3 loop reads CSVESAGAHGYTF. CDR3 in DNA: TGCAGCGTTGAATCGGCAGGGGCCCATGGCTACACCTTC.

About this clone itself: Germline and junction disagree at one end, which may indicate a read error. This rearrangement joins TRBV27 to TRBJ1-1; the D gene is possibly TRBD1 (5 bases). Germline CDR1 MNHEY, CDR2 SMNVEV (reference sequence). This CDR3 has 18 amino acids. The CDR3 DNA reads TGTGCCAACAGTTTATGGGGCGTGTATGGCCCAATGAACACTGAAGCTTTCTTT. This gives the protein CANSLWGVYGPMNTEAFF.

The chain has TRBV7-6 and TRBJ2-7, with 9 bases matching TRBD1. The ends lost 3 bases at V and 2 bases at J; junction bases unmatched: 2. Germline assignment: CDR1 SGHVS and CDR2 FNYEAQ. This CDR3 is 14 amino acids long. This chain's CDR3 is CASSFGTGTYEQYF. CDR3 in DNA: TGTGCCAGCAGCTTCGGGACAGGGACCTACGAGCAGTACTTC. Complete variable domain (other parts from reference TRBV7-6 and TRBJ2-7): GAGVSQSPRYKVTKRGQDVALRCDPISGHVSLYWYRQALGQGPEFLTYFNYEAQQDKSGLPNDRFSAERPEGSISTLTIQRTEQRDSAMYRCASSFGTGTYEQYFGPGTRLTVT.

This sequence joins TRBV7-9 and TRBJ1-2; 9 nucleotides match TRBD1. Germline V lookup: CDR1 SEHNR, CDR2 FQNEAQ (reference sequence). V gave up 7 bases and J gave up 3 bases; unmatched junction bases: 15. CDR3 length: 17 residues. CDR3 protein: CASTQRKLGQGDYGYTF. The DNA for the CDR3 is TGTGCCAGCACCCAAAGGAAACTGGGACAGGGAGACTATGGCTACACCTTC. Based on the CDR3 plus reference TRBV7-9 and TRBJ1-2, the full variable domain is DTGVSQNPRHKITKRGQNVTFRCDPISEHNRLYWYRQTLGQGPEFLTYFQNEAQLEKSRLLSDRFSAERPKGSFSTLEIQRTEQGDSAMYLCASTQRKLGQGDYGYTFGSGTRLTVV.

The chain couples TRBV27 to TRBJ2-5; D is perhaps TRBD1 (6 bases). Per the germline V gene, CDR1 is MNHEY and CDR2 is SMNVEV (reference sequence). The CDR3 extends over 13 amino acids. Between the trimmed V and J ends, which lost 3 bases and 4 bases, there was a span of 9 bases. In DNA form, the CDR3 reads TGTGCCAGCAGTTTTGGCAGGGGAGAGACCCAGTACTTC. Protein sequence: CASSFGRGETQYF.

In this sample, this clone is medium-sized (0.01 to 0.1%). The chain has TRBV4-1 and TRBJ1-2; D is possibly TRBD1 (6 bases). There are 16 residues in the CDR3. Trimming removed 4 bases at V and 0 bases at J, with 15 bases between. Germline V gene lookup returns CDR1 MGHRA and CDR2 YSYEKL. The CDR3 here is CASSPIQGWTNYGYTF. The CDR3 nucleotides read TGCGCCAGCAGCCCGATACAGGGTTGGACTAACTATGGCTACACCTTC.

By proportion, this clone is large. The chain recombines TRBV4-1 with TRBJ2-2, with a weak D call TRBD2 (5 bases). CDR1 is MGHRA and CDR2 is YSYEKL in the germline V gene. Trimming cost V 1 base and J 7 bases, with 13 bases left between them. The CDR3 covers 15 residues. CDR3 region: CASSQVQGSDGELFF. Written as DNA, the CDR3 is TGCGCCAGCAGCCAAGTACAAGGGAGTGACGGGGAGCTGTTTTTT.